A selection of T cell receptor beta chains follows, all from one sample in a study of OX40 agonist ivuxolimab in advanced cancers. Clones were read by immunoSEQ multiplex PCR, and TCRdb kept only the in-frame ones, dropping some. The sample contains more than 60,000 clones, approximately 83% of which appear only once. This material consisted of CD4+ or CD8+ T cells sorted from blood, taken in a trial of the OX40 agonist ivuxolimab. Receptors were obtained from an adult with an advanced solid tumor such as melanoma, head and neck, liver or kidney cancer. CDR3s leave out the opening cysteine and the closing phenylalanine or tryptophan. A D gene is named only where the DNA matches it firmly. Clone sizes are given selectively: once, few, many, or a class where the clone is expanded.

d_call,clone_size,v_call,j_call,cdr3_length,cdr3_aa
.,.,TRBV7-2,TRBJ1-5,15,ASSPQVGQGSNQPQH
.,.,TRBV2,TRBJ1-4,14,ASSETRTSVGEKLF
.,.,TRBV27,TRBJ1-2,11,ASSFNRDYGYT
.,.,TRBV6-5,TRBJ1-2,10,ASTNEAYGYT
.,.,TRBV7-2,TRBJ2-7,13,ASSLQASPLYEQY
TRBD1,.,TRBV5-1,TRBJ2-5,10,ASRGTGETQY
.,few,TRBV9,TRBJ2-5,13,ASSNRRGSGETQY
.,.,TRBV2,TRBJ1-5,13,ASSEFFRENQPQH
.,few,TRBV7-2,TRBJ2-1,14,ASSLEDGVSYNEQF
.,.,TRBV11-2,TRBJ2-1,13,ASPPLRVRYNEQF
.,once,TRBV4-1,TRBJ1-1,14,ASSQEGGAMNTEAF
TRBD1,.,TRBV28,TRBJ1-2,12,AVLTGQGSDGYT
.,.,TRBV7-2,TRBJ2-3,13,ASSLVGPPEGTQY